This TCR beta chain was identified during a study of T cell repertoires in cytomegalovirus infection (dated by TCRdb to between 2019 and 2020). About the study as a whole: Because public TCR beta signatures pointed to carriage of CMV infection together with the matching HLA type, the HLA type of each donor mattered for the analysis. Study-wide findings and limitations: The ex vivo response was dominated by HLA-C-restricted CMV-specific TCR beta clonotypes, which also provided the single most frequent clonotype in two of eight donors. In both this cohort and an independent cohort of approximately 350 donors, the cumulative frequency of public TCR beta family members distinguished carriers of CMV infection plus the relevant HLA type.

Notes on this clonotype: Its recognized antigen is unknown. Base-call qualities are not available, and no considerably larger clone is one nucleotide away.

CDR1 is given as DFQATT and CDR2 as SNEGSKA, both from the germline V gene (reference sequence). Trimming takes 6 bases off V and 0 bases off J; junction bases not matched to a gene: 11. The CDR3, cysteine through phenylalanine, is 15 amino acids long. Left in the record is the CDR3 DNA by itself, 45 bases read in frame from the first base. The reads were generated on an Illumina HiSeq 1500. TCRdb reworked the public reads: Q25 trimming with fastp, MiXCR clone assembly, productive beta chains retained. Merged by CDR3 protein, the rows form single entries marked with the most common genes and DNA. Counted in this sample were hundreds of thousands of distinct CDR3 sequences; roughly a quarter of them appeared once. The ten largest clones represent roughly 8% of the sample.

The sequence came from a human donor in good health (CMV status not recorded). Some clones in this sample may be carry-over from other donors' samples. The chain couples TRBV20-1 to TRBJ2-7; TRBD2 agrees with 7 junctional bases. The sequenced sample consisted of CD8+ T cells from PBMCs. The bases read TGCAGTGCGTCGAGGGGAGGGAAGGTCTCCTACGAGCAGTACTTC. It specifies CSASRGGKVSYEQYF.